Below, one T cell receptor (beta chain) is given with its context. One end of the junction does not line up with germline, which may come from a read error. These data come from a study of blood T cell repertoires in COVID-19. Study-wide context: Samples of COVID-19 (acute and convalescent) were obtained from the United States, Italy and Spain.

Sequencing used immunoSEQ multiplex PCR; TCRdb keeps in-frame clones, though not all of them. The profile covers about 150,000 clones, with around 86% appearing a single time and 2% to 3% taken by the ten largest. This CDR3 has 14 residues. Germline lookup yields CDR1 SGHVS and CDR2 FNYEAQ. The sequenced material came from peripheral blood. The chain joins TRBV7-6 to TRBJ2-7; the match to TRBD2 covers 7 bases. The origin of this receptor is a woman over 75 with COVID-19, enrolled during active disease. CDR3 sequence reads: CASSLAENSYEQYF. The CDR3 DNA follows: TGTGCCAGCAGCCTAGCGGAGAACTCCTACGAGCAGTACTTC. The variable domain in full, with the rest retrieved from reference TRBV7-6 and TRBJ2-7, is GAGVSQSPRYKVTKRGQDVALRCDPISGHVSLYWYRQALGQGPEFLTYFNYEAQQDKSGLPNDRFSAERPEGSISTLTIQRTEQRDSAMYRCASSLAENSYEQYFGPGTRLTVT.